These 10 T cell receptor beta chains originate from one sample sequenced in a study of cytomegalovirus exposure and HLA in healthy donors. The PCR ran on 60 Vbeta and 13 Jbeta primers. Profiling relied on immunoSEQ multiplex PCR, and the TCRdb table lists in-frame clones only, not all of them. The repertoire holds 140,000 or so clones, with around 67% as singletons. The material sequenced was PBMCs. Every receptor here comes from a man younger than 35 in good health and CMV-seropositive.

The chain carries TRBV10-1 and TRBJ2-5; TRBD1 matches 10 bases. With V trimmed by 4 bases and J by 4 bases, 6 bases remained unmatched. CDR1 is WNHNN and CDR2 is SYGVQD in the germline V gene (reference sequence). The CDR3 is made up of 15 amino acids. The CDR3 DNA follows: TGCGCCAGCAGTGTCCGGGACAGGGGCGGAGAGACCCAGTACTTC. Translating gives CASSVRDRGGETQYF.

This clone came up a few times. This chain links TRBV5-1 with TRBJ2-2; possible D gene TRBD1, 5 bases. Germline values: CDR1 SGHRS, CDR2 YFSETQ. The CDR3 totals 15 residues. Trimming cost V 2 bases and J 2 bases, with 10 bases left between them. The CDR3 here is CASSLPDRNTGELFF. The CDR3 DNA reads TGCGCCAGCAGCTTACCCGACAGAAACACCGGGGAGCTGTTTTTT.

The gene calls are TRBV11-2 and TRBJ2-7, with 10 bases matching TRBD1. The J segment lost 12 bases and the V segment lost 5 bases, leaving 13 bases of the junction unmatched. Germline values: CDR1 SGHAT, CDR2 FQNNGV. The CDR3 sequence is 14 residues long. CDR3 DNA sequence: TGTGCCAGCAGCGACGGGACAGGGGACGGGACCGGGTACTTC. Encoded protein: CASSDGTGDGTGYF.

The chain couples TRBV25-1 to TRBJ2-3; D uncertain. V was cut by 0 bases and J by 8 bases, with 12 bases left in between. This CDR3 comprises 14 residues. Looked up from germline, CDR1 is MGHDK and CDR2 is SYGVNS. This CDR3 reads CASSEYKASGTQYF. CDR3 in DNA: TGTGCCAGCAGTGAATATAAGGCCTCGGGTACGCAGTATTTT.

This clone has just a few counts. This rearrangement joins TRBV5-1 to TRBJ1-2; 11 nucleotides align to TRBD1. The CDR3 is 15 amino acids. V shed 4 bases, J shed 7 bases, and the junction held 9 bases outside the gene matches. Per the germline V gene, CDR1 is SGHRS and CDR2 is YFSETQ. Written as DNA, the CDR3 is TGCGCCAGCAGCCCGATCGGACAGGGGGCTCCTGGCTACACCTTC. Translating it yields CASSPIGQGAPGYTF.

This clone occurred once. Other DNA sequences within the sample encode an identical CDR3. The rearrangement links TRBV9 to TRBJ1-1, with D perhaps TRBD1 (6 bases). Trimming removed 3 bases at V and 1 base at J, with 13 bases between. The V gene's germline CDR1 is SGDLS and CDR2 YYNGEE. The CDR3 runs 15 residues. In DNA form, the CDR3 reads TGTGCCAGCAGCGCAGGGACATTGGGGAACACTGAAGCTTTCTTT. This gives the protein CASSAGTLGNTEAFF.

Many counts were recorded for this clone. V is TRBV29-1 and J is TRBJ1-1; D possibly corresponds to TRBD1 (6 bases). The germline V and J ends were trimmed by 4 bases and 5 bases, with 11 bases remaining between them. Germline assignment: CDR1 SQVTM and CDR2 ANQGSEA. The CDR3 is 12 amino acids. The DNA of the CDR3 is TGCAGCGTTGTTCCAAGGGGGACTGAAGCTTTCTTT. It translates to CSVVPRGTEAFF.

This chain links TRBV4-1 with TRBJ2-1; D perhaps matches TRBD2 (5 bases). Trimming shortened V by 2 bases and J by 8 bases, and 13 bases separated the two germline ends. The V gene's germline CDR1 is MGHRA and CDR2 YSYEKL. The CDR3 runs 14 residues. The CDR3, as DNA: TGCGCCAGCAGCCAAAGGACTGGCCCCTATGAGCAGTTCTTC. Protein product: CASSQRTGPYEQFF.

V gene TRBV19 combines with J gene TRBJ1-6, with 8 bases matching TRBD1. V lost 5 bases, J lost 9 bases, and 12 bases stayed unmatched. CDR1 and CDR2 from the germline V gene are LNHDA and SQIVND (reference sequence). The CDR3 extends over 16 amino acids. CDR3: CASSPLGTGASSPLHF. Here the CDR3 DNA reads TGTGCCAGTAGTCCCCTTGGGACAGGAGCCTCTTCACCCCTCCACTTT.

The gene calls are TRBV6-5 and TRBJ2-5; TRBD2 aligns across 11 bases. Germline CDR1 MNHEY, CDR2 SVGAGI. Unmatched junction bases numbered 3, after V lost 6 bases and J lost 3 bases. This CDR3 contains 14 residues. The CDR3 DNA follows: TGTGCCAGCAGCCCGGGACTAGCGGAAGAGACCCAGTACTTC. This translates into CASSPGLAEETQYF.